What follows describes a single T cell receptor (beta chain). The V and J ends lost 2 bases and 0 bases respectively, with 8 bases between them. CDR3 size: 14 residues. Germline CDR1 and CDR2: MNHEY and SVGEGT. Described treatment: some 20 received Ad26.COV2.S at low or high dose, single or two shots; about five received placebo; per-sample allocation not given. Following the first vaccine or placebo injection, samples were taken on day 63. Clones were sequenced by immunoSEQ multiplex PCR, and TCRdb holds only the in-frame ones, with some missing. The data hold 380,000 or so clones, with around 88% observed a single time. The sample is drawn from a study of Ad26.COV2.S vaccination and SARS-CoV-2 variants.

The sequencing used peripheral blood, collected in a trial of Ad26.COV2.S vaccine versus placebo. The chain uses TRBV6-2 or TRBV6-3 and TRBJ2-7; D ambiguous. The sequence came from a person between 18 and 65 years old who received the Ad26.COV2.S COVID-19 vaccine or a placebo. The CDR3 loop is CASSYGRTSYEQYF. The CDR3 nucleotides are TGTGCCAGCAGTTACGGCAGAACCTCCTACGAGCAGTACTTC.